A selection of T cell receptor beta chains follows, all from one sample in a study of cytomegalovirus exposure and HLA in healthy donors. Profiled with immunoSEQ multiplex PCR; TCRdb holds only in-frame clones, not every one. The sample carries 170,000 or so clones, 77% recorded once. Sequenced material: PBMCs. These receptors originate from an older woman in good health and CMV-seropositive. The CDR3 runs from the conserved cysteine through the conserved F or W. Only part of the rows carry a size: once, few, many, or a class if the clone is expanded.

- TRBV5-1 CASSAGIWAYEQYF
- TRBV7-2 CASSPPGQTYNEQFF
- TRBV5-8 CASIRGMTEAFF
- TRBV5-1 CASSPTGNYEQYF
- TRBV30 CVWSVPGDSGNTIYF
- TRBV19 CASSYSYGYTF
- TRBV27 CASSLGTTTSLLVYEQYF
few TRBV6-5 CASSYSRLAGDTQYF
- TRBV6-6 CASSQGDRGYDYGYTF
- TRBV6-1 CASRLPSITDTQYF
- TRBV7-8 CASIIDTSSSSYEQYF
- TRBV9 CASSVVAGDTGELFF
- TRBV9 CASSVGPLGAAEQFF
few TRBV4-2 CASSQELQGHYGYTF